The rows below give T cell receptor beta chains drawn from one sample of a study of blood T cells in healthy people across ages. TCRdb reanalysed the 5' RACE reads using MiXCR and keeps one entry per CDR3 protein. The data show about 570,000 distinct CDR3 sequences, roughly a quarter seen once. The same sample was also used in a study of T cells of mothers and their children.

The specimen was blood. These receptors all come from a boy aged 2 to 9 in good health. Both conserved end residues are part of each CDR3. D genes are given only for firm matches. Clone size is given for some rows only: seen once, a few or many times, or a class if the clone is expanded.

DNA: TGTGCCAGCAGTGAAGAGAGACCCTACGAGCAGTACTTC
CDR3: CASSEERPYEQYF
size: .
D: .
V: TRBV2
J: TRBJ2-7

DNA: TGCAGTGCTAGACACGGGGGATCCGGGGAGCTGTTTTTT
CDR3: CSARHGGSGELFF
size: .
D: .
V: TRBV20-1
J: TRBJ2-2

DNA: TGTGCCAGCAGTACAACAGGGGCCCCGTCAAACATTCAGTACTTC
CDR3: CASSTTGAPSNIQYF
size: few
D: TRBD1
V: TRBV12-3/TRBV12-4
J: TRBJ2-4

DNA: TGTGCCAGCACCTCGCCGACAGGGTGGAATGAGCAGTTCTTC
CDR3: CASTSPTGWNEQFF
size: .
D: TRBD1
V: TRBV6-1
J: TRBJ2-1

DNA: TGTGCCATCAGCGCGAGGCCATTGCGGGAGGGCCGTGCGTCCGGGGAGCTGTTTTTT
CDR3: CAISARPLREGRASGELFF
size: .
D: TRBD2
V: TRBV10-3
J: TRBJ2-2

DNA: TGCGCCAGCAGACCCATCATTCGGGGTGGCACAGATACGCAGTATTTT
CDR3: CASRPIIRGGTDTQYF
size: .
D: .
V: TRBV4-3
J: TRBJ2-3

DNA: TGCAGCGTTGTAGTGGGTCTAGATACGCAGTATTTT
CDR3: CSVVVGLDTQYF
size: .
D: .
V: TRBV29-1
J: TRBJ2-3

DNA: TGCAGTGCCACACCGACAGGGTATAATGAAAAACTGTTTTTT
CDR3: CSATPTGYNEKLFF
size: few
D: TRBD1
V: TRBV20-1
J: TRBJ1-4

DNA: TGTGCCAGCAGTCCACCAAAGGGGATCCCTGAAAAACTGTTTTTT
CDR3: CASSPPKGIPEKLFF
size: .
D: .
V: TRBV6-1
J: TRBJ1-4

DNA: TGTGCCAGCAAAAGGGACCATAACAATGAGCAGTTCTTC
CDR3: CASKRDHNNEQFF
size: few
D: .
V: TRBV9
J: TRBJ2-1

DNA: TGCGCCAGCAGCTTGGAAGGGCCAATGAACACTGAAGCTTTCTTT
CDR3: CASSLEGPMNTEAFF
size: few
D: .
V: TRBV5-1
J: TRBJ1-1

DNA: TGTGCCAGCAGTCTACAGGGATTCTACGAGCAGTACTTC
CDR3: CASSLQGFYEQYF
size: .
D: .
V: TRBV7-9
J: TRBJ2-7

DNA: TGTGCCAGCGCTAGCGGCCACTCCTACAATGAGCAGTTCTTC
CDR3: CASASGHSYNEQFF
size: .
D: TRBD2
V: TRBV3-1
J: TRBJ2-1

DNA: TGTGCCAGCAGCTTAGTTACCGGGACTAGCGGGAGTCACACCGGGGAGCTGTTTTTT
CDR3: CASSLVTGTSGSHTGELFF
size: .
D: TRBD2
V: TRBV7-6
J: TRBJ2-2

DNA: TGCAGTGCTCTGGAGAGCGGCAATGAGCAGTTCTTC
CDR3: CSALESGNEQFF
size: .
D: .
V: TRBV20-1
J: TRBJ2-1